This is a list of T cell receptor beta chains from one sample in a study of T cells in Graves' hyperthyroidism and ophthalmopathy. TCRdb re-analysed the multiplex PCR reads in MiXCR, keeping a single row per CDR3 protein. The data contain more than 300,000 distinct CDR3 sequences, about 15% of them singletons. The sequenced sample consisted of blood. These receptors came from a woman younger than 45 with Graves' hyperthyroidism. The CDR3 runs from the conserved cysteine through the conserved F or W. D genes are given only for firm matches. Expanded clones get a size class; other rows say once, few or many, or leave the size out.

many,TRBJ1-2,TRBV7-9,-,CASSSSQRQGGYTF,TGTGCCAGCAGCTCATCTCAGCGTCAGGGTGGCTACACCTTC
many,TRBJ2-1,TRBV6-6,-,CASSYSRGGSNEQFF,TGTGCCAGCAGTTACTCTCGTGGGGGTTCAAATGAGCAGTTCTTC
many,TRBJ2-1,TRBV7-2,TRBD2,CASSPPEAGYNEQFF,TGTGCCAGCAGCCCCCCCGAAGCGGGATACAATGAGCAGTTCTTC
-,TRBJ2-4,TRBV30,-,CAWSGPAGAKNIQYF,TGTGCCTGGAGTGGCCCAGCGGGAGCCAAAAACATTCAGTACTTC
few,TRBJ1-2,TRBV3-1,TRBD1,CASQGGAYGYTF,TGTGCCAGCCAGGGGGGAGCCTATGGCTACACCTTC
many,TRBJ2-7,TRBV20-1,TRBD2,CITTSGAYEQYF,TGCATCACGACTAGCGGAGCCTACGAGCAGTACTTC
-,TRBJ2-2,TRBV5-1,TRBD1,CASSTQQGAVTEELFF,TGCGCCAGCAGCACCCAACAGGGGGCGGTCACCGAGGAGCTGTTTTTT
many,TRBJ1-2,TRBV6-1,-,CAAETAFNYGYTF,TGTGCCGCCGAGACAGCTTTTAACTATGGCTACACCTTC
-,TRBJ2-3,TRBV18,TRBD1,CASSPRDRETDTQYF,TGTGCCAGCTCACCACGTGACAGGGAAACAGATACGCAGTATTTT
many,TRBJ1-2,TRBV6-2/TRBV6-3,-,CASSTGGRNLYTF,TGTGCCAGCAGTACGGGGGGACGGAACCTCTACACCTTC
many,TRBJ2-3,TRBV2,-,CASGPPTHTQYF,TGTGCCAGCGGACCCCCGACTCATACGCAGTATTTT
-,TRBJ2-3,TRBV20-1,-,CSAPRLEVPDTQYF,TGCAGTGCGCCCCGACTAGAAGTTCCAGATACGCAGTATTTT
many,TRBJ1-1,TRBV6-1,-,CASSPQYDLNTEAFF,TGTGCCAGCAGCCCACAATATGATTTGAACACTGAAGCTTTCTTT
many,TRBJ1-5,TRBV30,-,CAWSVGQTITPQHF,TGTGCCTGGAGTGTTGGACAGACAATCACGCCCCAGCATTTT
many,TRBJ2-7,TRBV7-2,-,CASSLGTLYEQYF,TGTGCCAGCAGCTTAGGAACCCTCTACGAGCAGTACTTC
many,TRBJ2-7,TRBV6-2/TRBV6-3,-,CASSTQGLSSYEQYF,TGTGCCAGCAGTACACAGGGCCTTAGCTCCTACGAGCAGTACTTC
many,TRBJ2-7,TRBV28,-,CASSLPAGGSYEQYF,TGTGCCAGCAGTTTACCGGCGGGCGGCTCCTACGAGCAGTACTTC
many,TRBJ2-1,TRBV11-2,-,CASSRAQGDNEQFF,TGTGCCAGCAGCAGGGCGCAGGGAGACAATGAGCAGTTCTTC
many,TRBJ2-5,TRBV6-1,TRBD1,CASRDRGTGETQYF,TGTGCCAGCAGGGACAGGGGGACGGGAGAGACCCAGTACTTC
many,TRBJ2-7,TRBV6-2/TRBV6-3,TRBD1,CASTLAGTGTSYEQYF,TGTGCCAGCACCCTAGCAGGGACAGGGACTTCCTACGAGCAGTACTTC
many,TRBJ2-2,TRBV7-2,TRBD2,CASSLGTSLTGELFF,TGTGCCAGCAGCTTAGGGACTAGCCTCACCGGGGAGCTGTTTTTT
-,TRBJ2-7,TRBV19,TRBD1,CASTQSGGTGGSYEQYF,TGTGCCAGTACCCAAAGTGGGGGGACAGGGGGCTCCTACGAGCAGTACTTC
-,TRBJ1-5,TRBV9,-,CASSRTPGEAQPQHF,TGTGCCAGCAGCCGCACCCCGGGGGAGGCTCAGCCCCAGCATTTT
-,TRBJ2-1,TRBV6-1,-,CAARGGGSSNEQFF,TGTGCCGCGCGAGGGGGCGGGAGCTCCAATGAGCAGTTCTTC
many,TRBJ1-1,TRBV5-1,-,CASRRQEGLVEAFF,TGCGCCAGCAGAAGACAGGAGGGCTTAGTTGAAGCTTTCTTT
-,TRBJ2-2,TRBV5-1,-,CASSLVALTGELFF,TGCGCCAGCAGCTTGGTCGCACTAACCGGGGAGCTGTTTTTT
many,TRBJ1-2,TRBV28,-,CASSRGGSNYGYTF,TGTGCCAGCAGCCGAGGTGGCAGCAATTATGGCTACACCTTC
many,TRBJ2-7,TRBV20-1,TRBD2,CSARDTGLAGEQYF,TGCAGTGCTAGAGATACGGGACTAGCCGGCGAGCAGTACTTC
many,TRBJ2-5,TRBV12-3/TRBV12-4,-,CASRFQMGEETQYF,TGTGCCAGCCGCTTCCAGATGGGCGAAGAGACCCAGTACTTC
-,TRBJ2-5,TRBV7-2,-,CASSLTNQETQYF,TGTGCCAGCAGCTTAACTAATCAAGAGACCCAGTACTTC
few,TRBJ2-2,TRBV20-1,-,CSARDPNRIGGARTGELFF,TGCAGCGCTAGAGACCCGAACCGTATAGGGGGAGCTCGGACCGGGGAGCTGTTTTTT
-,TRBJ1-3,TRBV13,-,CASSLRSGSSGNTIYF,TGTGCCAGCAGCTTACGGTCGGGGAGCTCTGGAAACACCATATATTTT
many,TRBJ2-5,TRBV7-8,-,CASSLETRELVETQYF,TGTGCCAGCAGCTTAGAAACTCGGGAGTTAGTAGAGACCCAGTACTTC
many,TRBJ2-4,TRBV20-1,TRBD1,CSARGPTGANIQYF,TGCAGTGCTAGAGGACCGACAGGGGCGAACATTCAGTACTTC
few,TRBJ2-5,TRBV7-9,TRBD2,CASSSPRTSGETQYF,TGTGCCAGCAGCTCGCCCAGGACTAGCGGGGAGACCCAGTACTTC
-,TRBJ2-3,TRBV5-1,-,CASSLITASTDTQYF,TGCGCCAGCAGCTTGATTACCGCTAGCACAGATACGCAGTATTTT
-,TRBJ1-5,TRBV2,TRBD1,CASRNPDRGGNQPQHF,TGTGCCAGCAGAAACCCGGACAGGGGAGGCAATCAGCCCCAGCATTTT
few,TRBJ2-4,TRBV4-1,TRBD2,CASSQDRGTRTIQYF,TGCGCCAGCAGCCAAGATCGGGGGACTAGGACCATTCAGTACTTC
-,TRBJ1-2,TRBV27,TRBD1,CATTRGLSF,TGTGCCACAACGAGGGGGCTTTCTTTC